The 5 T cell receptor beta chains below come from one sample, sequenced in a study of graft-versus-host responses after intestinal transplantation. These receptors' targets are unknown. Sequencing used immunoSEQ multiplex PCR; TCRdb keeps in-frame clones, though not all of them. The sample carries 90,000 to 130,000 clones, approximately 92% recorded once. This specimen consisted of unstimulated CD8+ T cells sorted from spleen or lymph node cells, obtained before intestinal transplant. All receptors derive from a human donor who received an intestinal transplant.

The rearrangement links TRBV6-6 to TRBJ2-3; a possible D gene is TRBD1 (6 bases). Looked up from germline, CDR1 is MNHNY and CDR2 is SVGAGI (reference sequence). The germline V and J ends were trimmed by 6 bases and 7 bases, with 11 bases remaining between them. The CDR3 runs to 12 residues. CDR3 sequence: CASRGTQYTQYF. As DNA, the CDR3 is TGTGCCAGCAGGGGGACACAGTATACGCAGTATTTT.

The V gene is TRBV4-2, the J gene TRBJ2-7; no definite D call. The CDR3 is made up of 13 amino acids. Germline V CDR1 and CDR2: LGHNA, YNFKEQ. V was clipped by 2 bases and J by 5 bases, with 10 bases between them. The CDR3 bases are TGTGCCAGCAGCCAATATTTGGGCGACGAGCAGTACTTC. Translated: CASSQYLGDEQYF.

The chain has TRBV27 and TRBJ2-5; no clear D gene. CDR1 is MNHEY, CDR2 SMNVEV, per germline (reference sequence). Trimming cost V 6 bases and J 5 bases, with 7 bases left between them. CDR3 length equals 11 residues. CDR3 nucleotides: TGTGCCAGCAGGGCTGGGGAGACCCAGTACTTC. This encodes CASRAGETQYF.

The V and J genes are TRBV19 and TRBJ2-7, with 11 bases fitting TRBD1. The CDR3 covers 14 residues. J was trimmed by 4 bases and V by 5 bases; bases with no gene match: 4. Germline CDR1 and CDR2: LNHDA and SQIVND (reference sequence). For the CDR3, the DNA is TGTGCCAGTAGTCTCGGGACAGGGGGTTACGAGCAGTACTTC. It translates to CASSLGTGGYEQYF.

This clone was detected only once. DNA of the CDR3: TGTGCCAGCAGCGAACGACCAGGTCCCCAAGAGACCCAGTACTTC. Protein: CASSERPGPQETQYF. The rearrangement uses TRBV9 and TRBJ2-5; D not certain. Between the trimmed V and J ends, which lost 3 bases and 1 base, there was a span of 13 bases. Germline CDR1 reads SGDLS; CDR2 reads YYNGEE. The CDR3 is 15 amino acids.